The 22 T cell receptor beta chains listed next were all sequenced from one sample in a study of T cell repertoires and HLA-DP antigens. Their antigens remain unidentified. The assay was immunoSEQ multiplex PCR, and TCRdb's table has in-frame clones only and misses some. This table holds over 100,000 clones, around 93% found once. The sample comprised CD4+ T cells from PBMCs. The receptor set was obtained from a woman between 18 and 30 years old in good health and CMV-seronegative.

This chain joins TRBV11-1 and TRBJ2-7; D might be TRBD1 or TRBD2, each matching 5 bases. Trimming cost V 8 bases and J 3 bases, with 20 bases left between them. The V gene's germline CDR1 is SGHAT and CDR2 FQDESV (reference sequence). This CDR3 contains 15 residues. The DNA for the CDR3 is TGTGCCAGCTCAACTACAGCCGGGGCGTACTACGAGCAGTACTTC. The encoded protein is CASSTTAGAYYEQYF.

The chain carries TRBV27 and TRBJ1-2; D is undetermined. CDR1 is MNHEY and CDR2 is SMNVEV in the germline V gene (reference sequence). The CDR3 runs 15 residues. The ends were cut back, 0 bases at V and 7 bases at J, with 15 bases in the middle. DNA for the CDR3: TGTGCCAGCAGTTTATCGTGGGCGTTTGAAGGTGGCTACACCTTC. This translates into CASSLSWAFEGGYTF.

V gene TRBV14 combines with J gene TRBJ2-7, with 7 bases that match TRBD1. The CDR3 spans 16 residues. V was pared by 1 base and J by 0 bases, with 6 bases of the junction left unmatched. Germline assignment: CDR1 SGHDN and CDR2 FVKESK. In nucleotides, the CDR3 is TGTGCCAGCAGCCAAGGTCCGACAGGGATCTCCTACGAGCAGTACTTC. It encodes CASSQGPTGISYEQYF.

This chain links TRBV5-4 with TRBJ2-4; tentative D call: TRBD2 (5 bases). The CDR3 totals 13 residues. Trimming pared 0 bases from V and 5 bases from J, leaving 6 bases between. Germline V gene lookup returns CDR1 SGHNT and CDR2 YYREEE (reference sequence). The CDR3 sequence is CASSLAGENIQYF. CDR3 DNA: TGTGCCAGCAGCTTGGCCGGGGAAAACATTCAGTACTTC.

The chain joins TRBV5-1 to TRBJ2-7; a possible D gene is TRBD1 (5 bases). CDR1 is SGHRS, CDR2 YFSETQ, per germline. Trimming removed 4 bases from V and 5 bases from J, with 13 bases in between. The CDR3 is 13 amino acids. The CDR3 protein is CASSGPTDHEQYF. As DNA, the CDR3 is TGCGCCAGCAGCGGGCCGACAGACCACGAGCAGTACTTC. Supplemented by reference TRBV5-1 and TRBJ2-7, the full variable domain reads KAGVTQTPRYLIKTRGQQVTLSCSPISGHRSVSWYQQTPGQGLQFLFEYFSETQRNKGNFPGRFSGRQFSNSRSEMNVSTLELGDSALYLCASSGPTDHEQYFGPGTRLTVT.

The chain recombines TRBV7-9 with TRBJ1-2; 8 positions agree with TRBD1. This CDR3 is built from 14 residues. The germline V gene encodes CDR1 SEHNR and CDR2 FQNEAQ (reference sequence). The V segment lost 6 bases and the J segment 8 bases; nucleotides outside the gene matches: 11. The CDR3 DNA follows: TGTGCCAGCAGGCCGGGACAGGCAGACTTAGGCTACACCTTC. It is translated as CASRPGQADLGYTF.

This chain joins TRBV29-1 and TRBJ2-2, with TRBD1 matching over 7 bases. Germline V gene data show CDR1 as SQVTM and CDR2 as ANQGSEA. CDR3 length: 14 amino acids. With 7 bases clipped from V and 3 bases from J, the junction kept 8 bases outside the gene matches. Here the CDR3 reads CSASDRWDTGELFF. The CDR3 region has the DNA TGCAGCGCCTCGGACAGGTGGGACACCGGGGAGCTGTTTTTT.

The CDR3: CASSLSSGRGIGELFF. The CDR3 bases are TGTGCCAGCAGTTTATCCTCCGGGAGAGGGATCGGGGAGCTGTTTTTT. The chain recombines TRBV28 with TRBJ2-2; possibly TRBD2 for D (6 bases). In germline, CDR1 is MDHEN, CDR2 SYDVKM. This CDR3 is 16 amino acids long. The ends were cut back, 1 base at V and 7 bases at J, with 16 bases in the middle.

J is TRBJ2-7 and V is TRBV15; 7 nucleotides line up with TRBD1. The CDR3 is made up of 14 amino acids. Losses at the gene ends were 2 bases for V and 3 bases for J; bases not matched to a gene: 4. Per the germline V gene, CDR1 is LNHNV and CDR2 is YYDKDF (reference sequence). The CDR3 protein is CATSRSRQGYEQYF. The CDR3 bases are TGTGCCACCAGCAGATCCAGACAGGGCTACGAGCAGTACTTC.

The V gene is TRBV15, the J gene TRBJ2-6, with D hard to call. Trimming shortened V by 0 bases and J by 0 bases, and 12 bases separated the two germline ends. This CDR3 spans 18 amino acids. CDR1 is LNHNV and CDR2 is YYDKDF in the germline V gene (reference sequence). The CDR3 is CATSRDLRGSSGANVLTF. The CDR3 DNA follows: TGTGCCACCAGCAGAGATCTGCGAGGTTCCTCTGGGGCCAACGTCCTGACTTTC. The whole variable domain, filled in from reference TRBV15 and TRBJ2-6, reads DAMVIQNPRYQVTQFGKPVTLSCSQTLNHNVMYWYQQKSSQAPKLLFHYYDKDFNNEADTPDNFQSRRPNTSFCFLDIRSPGLGDTAMYLCATSRDLRGSSGANVLTFGAGSRLTVL.

The chain has TRBV7-2 and TRBJ1-6; a weak D match, TRBD1 (6 bases). This CDR3 spans 18 amino acids. The germline V gene has CDR1 SGHTA and CDR2 FQGNSA. The V and J ends lost 5 bases and 9 bases respectively, with 26 bases between them. The CDR3 sequence is CASSRVGTTPSTGSPLHF. CDR3 DNA sequence: TGTGCCAGCAGCCGCGTAGGGACAACCCCCTCGACCGGTTCACCCCTCCACTTT.

V usage is TRBV6-5 and J usage is TRBJ2-5; D possibly corresponds to TRBD1 (5 bases). V shed 0 bases and J shed 6 bases, with 14 bases lying between them. The germline gives CDR1 MNHEY, CDR2 SVGAGI. The CDR3 covers 15 residues. CDR3 DNA: TGTGCCAGCAGTTACTCGGGCAGGGAAATAAAGACCCAGTACTTC. Its translation is CASSYSGREIKTQYF.

This rearrangement joins TRBV15 to TRBJ1-3; 8 nucleotides match TRBD1. Germline V gene data show CDR1 as LNHNV and CDR2 as YYDKDF (reference sequence). Trimming removed 5 bases from V and 4 bases from J; junction bases left unmatched: 19. The CDR3 is 19 amino acids. CDR3 DNA sequence: TGTGCCACCAGCCCAGGGGGCGGCTTTGCCGACTTAGTAGGAAACACCATATATTTT. Its translation: CATSPGGGFADLVGNTIYF.

The rearrangement joins TRBV2 to TRBJ2-5; D gene unclear. The germline CDR1 and CDR2 sequences are SNHLY and FYNNEI. The V and J ends lost 4 bases and 1 base respectively, with 7 bases between them. CDR3 size: 13 residues. CDR3 sequence (DNA): TGTGCCAGCAGTGGTCAGCTCCAAGAGACCCAGTACTTC. Protein: CASSGQLQETQYF.

This rearrangement joins TRBV6-5 to TRBJ2-5, with D tentatively TRBD2 (5 bases). The CDR3 is 13 residues long. The germline gives CDR1 MNHEY, CDR2 SVGAGI. With 5 bases removed from V and 4 bases from J, the gap between germline ends came to 11 bases. The CDR3: CASSQRRGETQYF. CDR3 DNA: TGTGCCAGCAGTCAAAGACGGGGAGAGACCCAGTACTTC.

The CDR3: CASRVGGSNQPQHF. As DNA, the CDR3 is TGTGCCAGCAGGGTGGGGGGAAGCAATCAGCCCCAGCATTTT. This chain connects TRBV28 to TRBJ1-5; D perhaps matches TRBD1 (5 bases). Germline V gene lookup returns CDR1 MDHEN and CDR2 SYDVKM. The CDR3 has 14 amino acids. Deletions cut 6 bases from V and 1 base from J, with 10 bases between.

V gene TRBV18 combines with J gene TRBJ2-7; tentatively, D is TRBD1 or TRBD2 (5 bases each). Germline CDR1 is KGHSH and CDR2 is LQKENI. The CDR3 runs to 15 residues. V lost 3 bases and J 4 bases, leaving 16 bases between the germline ends. CDR3 in amino acids: CASSPGEGPGYEQYV. In nucleotides, the CDR3 is TGTGCCAGCTCACCTGGAGAGGGGCCGGGATACGAGCAGTACGTC.

The V call is TRBV2, the J call TRBJ2-1, with 16 bases that match TRBD2. CDR1 is SNHLY, CDR2 FYNNEI, per germline. V shed 7 bases and J 3 bases; nucleotides not matched to a gene: 6. This CDR3 contains 17 residues. In DNA form, the CDR3 reads TGTGCCAGCACAGGGACTAGCGGGAGGGCCGGCTACAATGAGCAGTTCTTC. Translated, it gives CASTGTSGRAGYNEQFF.

J is TRBJ1-6 and V is TRBV27; D is uncertain. Germline V gene data show CDR1 as MNHEY and CDR2 as SMNVEV (reference sequence). Trimming took off 4 bases at V and 7 bases at J, with 23 bases between the two ends. There are 18 residues in the CDR3. The CDR3, as DNA: TGTGCCAGCAGTTCCCCCCTCTTTGCGGGCGGCAGGAATTCACCCCTCCACTTT. Translation: CASSSPLFAGGRNSPLHF.

This clone was found a few times. The CDR3, as DNA: TGCGCCAGCAGCCCCGCCGGCCCGGGAAACACCATATATTTT. Translated, it gives CASSPAGPGNTIYF. The chain combines TRBV5-1 with TRBJ1-3, with no clear D. The V gene lost 4 bases and the J gene lost 4 bases, with 12 bases spanning the gap. CDR1 SGHRS and CDR2 YFSETQ come from the germline V gene. CDR3 length equals 14 residues.

The gene calls are TRBV10-2 and TRBJ1-5; D is perhaps TRBD1 (6 bases). V lost 3 bases and J 9 bases, leaving 21 bases between the germline ends. The CDR3 is 16 amino acids. Germline CDR1 WSHSY, CDR2 SAAADI. Written as DNA, the CDR3 is TGCGCCAGCAGTGAAAACCCCTTGACAGGCTCAAGGCCCCAGCATTTT. Its protein product is CASSENPLTGSRPQHF.

V gene TRBV5-4 combines with J gene TRBJ2-7; D not resolved. From germline, CDR1 is SGHNT and CDR2 YYREEE (reference sequence). Trimming stripped 0 bases from V and 5 bases from J, with 9 bases between. The CDR3 extends over 13 amino acids. Written as DNA, the CDR3 is TGTGCCAGCAGCTTGGGCCCACCGGACGAGCAGTACTTC. This encodes CASSLGPPDEQYF.